This TCR beta chain is from a study of OX40 agonist ivuxolimab in advanced cancers. Study information: Dose-escalation cases comprised hepatocellular carcinoma, melanoma, renal cell or head and neck cancer.

Germline V gene data show CDR1 as SGHVS and CDR2 as FQNEAQ. Losses at the gene ends were 5 bases for V and 2 bases for J; bases not matched to a gene: 11. The CDR3 extends over 17 amino acids. This clone has just a few counts. TCRdb's copy holds only in-frame clones and misses some; the assay was immunoSEQ multiplex PCR. The data show tens of thousands of clones, approximately 90% seen once. This sequence originates from an adult with an advanced solid tumor such as melanoma, head and neck, liver or kidney cancer. Specimen: CD4+ or CD8+ T cells sorted from blood, collected in a trial of the OX40 agonist ivuxolimab. The chain combines TRBV7-8 with TRBJ2-1; TRBD2 aligns across 8 bases. This chain's CDR3 is CASSPTQAGVPYNEQFF. The CDR3 bases are TGTGCCAGCAGCCCCACCCAAGCGGGGGTCCCCTACAATGAGCAGTTCTTC.